The next 29 T cell receptor beta chains were all read from a single sample in a study of cytomegalovirus exposure and HLA in healthy donors. Both 60 Vbeta primers and 13 Jbeta primers went into the PCR. Using immunoSEQ multiplex PCR, the repertoire was profiled, and TCRdb retains in-frame clones only, with some absent. The sample holds roughly 130,000 clones, about four fifths seen once. The specimen sequenced was PBMCs. The receptors were gathered from a man aged 25-45 years in good health and CMV-seronegative.

This chain connects TRBV29-1 to TRBJ2-5; 12 bases line up with TRBD1. TRBJ2-7 matches the DNA end more closely, so the J call is doubtful. The CDR3 is 13 amino acids. The germline V gene encodes CDR1 SQVTM and CDR2 ANQGSEA. The CDR3 protein is CSVEGQGAGEQYF. The CDR3 DNA is TGCAGCGTTGAGGGACAGGGGGCGGGCGAGCAGTACTTC.

The chain couples TRBV18 to TRBJ2-7; D might be TRBD2 (6 bases). The CDR3 has 14 amino acids. Trimming cost V 3 bases and J 2 bases, with 11 bases left between them. Germline V gene data show CDR1 as KGHSH and CDR2 as LQKENI. CDR3 sequence reads: CASSPEGPTYEQYF. The CDR3 DNA is TGTGCCAGCTCACCGGAGGGGCCCACCTACGAGCAGTACTTC.

Only a few counts were recorded for this clone. V and J are TRBV5-6 and TRBJ2-7; 9 nucleotides line up with TRBD1. CDR3 length: 15 residues. The V and J ends lost 2 bases and 2 bases, in that order; junction bases with no gene match: 5. Germline assignment: CDR1 SGHDT and CDR2 YYEEEE. The CDR3 spells CASSLERDRAYEQYF. In DNA, the CDR3 is TGTGCCAGCAGCTTAGAGCGGGACAGGGCCTACGAGCAGTACTTC.

This chain joins TRBV7-2 and TRBJ2-2; the D gene is possibly TRBD1 (6 bases). Trimming left V 3 bases short and J 1 base short, with 18 bases between. Looked up from germline, CDR1 is SGHTA and CDR2 is FQGNSA. CDR3 length equals 18 residues. CDR3 nucleotides: TGTGCCAGCAGCTTCTGGCCGGTCGGACAGATGAACACCGGGGAGCTGTTTTTT. Translation: CASSFWPVGQMNTGELFF.

This chain connects TRBV5-4 to TRBJ1-1, with 8 bases aligning to TRBD1. Trimming removed 4 bases from V and 2 bases from J; junction bases left unmatched: 7. Germline-derived CDR1 and CDR2 are SGHNT and YYREEE (reference sequence). This CDR3 has 15 amino acids. The CDR3: CASSQGQERNTEAFF. Here the CDR3 DNA reads TGTGCCAGCAGCCAGGGACAGGAGAGAAACACTGAAGCTTTCTTT.

The rearrangement links TRBV19 to TRBJ2-5; D possibly corresponds to TRBD1 (6 bases). V lost 4 bases and J 4 bases, leaving 13 bases between the germline ends. Germline V CDR1 and CDR2: LNHDA, SQIVND (reference sequence). The CDR3 sequence is 14 residues long. The CDR3 DNA sequence: TGTGCCAGTAGTACCCAGGGGTTTTTAGAGACCCAGTACTTC. Translation: CASSTQGFLETQYF.

This clone was detected once. The rearrangement uses TRBV30 and TRBJ2-7, with TRBD2 matching over 11 bases. With 3 bases clipped from V and 1 base from J, the junction kept 5 bases outside the gene matches. Germline CDR1 GTSNPN, CDR2 SVGIG (reference sequence). This CDR3 is 15 amino acids long. CDR3 in amino acids: CAWRLTSGGSYEQYF. Here the CDR3 DNA reads TGTGCCTGGAGACTAACTAGCGGGGGTTCCTACGAGCAGTACTTC.

The chain uses TRBV29-1 and TRBJ2-5; 9 bases agree with TRBD2. The V gene's germline CDR1 is SQVTM and CDR2 ANQGSEA. This CDR3 comprises 15 residues. V gave up 4 bases and J gave up 0 bases; unmatched junction bases: 6. CDR3 loop: CSVAGAGGYQETQYF. The CDR3, as DNA: TGCAGCGTTGCGGGGGCGGGAGGGTACCAAGAGACCCAGTACTTC.

CDR3 region: CSVSGTGGAETQYF. The CDR3, as DNA: TGCAGCGTCTCCGGGACAGGGGGCGCAGAGACCCAGTACTTC. The rearrangement uses TRBV29-1 and TRBJ2-5; 12 bases map to TRBD1. Germline V gives CDR1 SQVTM, CDR2 ANQGSEA. J lost 4 bases, V lost 6 bases, and 6 bases had no gene match. This CDR3 is built from 14 residues. Together with reference TRBV29-1 and TRBJ2-5, the CDR3 gives the full variable domain: SAVISQKPSRDICQRGTSLTIQCQVDSQVTMMFWYRQQPGQSLTLIATANQGSEATYESGFVIDKFPISRPNLTFSTLTVSNMSPEDSSIYLCSVSGTGGAETQYFGPGTRLLVL.

The V gene is TRBV18, the J gene TRBJ1-5, with TRBD1 identical over 7 bases. V shed 3 bases and J 2 bases; nucleotides not matched to a gene: 4. Germline CDR1 KGHSH, CDR2 LQKENI. This CDR3 is built from 15 residues. CDR3 DNA: TGTGCCAGCTCACCGCCCGGACAGGGCAATCAGCCCCAGCATTTT. Encoded protein: CASSPPGQGNQPQHF.

V is TRBV18 and J is TRBJ2-6; perhaps TRBD1 as D (6 bases). Trimming removed 5 bases at V and 0 bases at J, with 11 bases between. Germline CDR1 and CDR2: KGHSH and LQKENI. CDR3 length: 16 amino acids. CDR3 DNA sequence: TGTGCCAGCTCAGTGACAGGTTCCTCTGGGGCCAACGTCCTGACTTTC. This gives the protein CASSVTGSSGANVLTF.

The chain uses TRBV28 and TRBJ2-7; 8 nucleotides match TRBD1. V shed 3 bases, J shed 4 bases, and the junction held 5 bases outside the gene matches. Germline V gives CDR1 MDHEN, CDR2 SYDVKM. The CDR3 spans 14 residues. The CDR3 nucleotides read TGTGCCAGCAGTTTTCACAGGGGGGTTTACGAGCAGTACTTC. Protein: CASSFHRGVYEQYF.

This sequence joins TRBV6-5 and TRBJ2-7; no firm D call. V lost 7 bases and J 4 bases, leaving 17 bases between the germline ends. CDR1 MNHEY and CDR2 SVGAGI come from the germline V gene. The CDR3 has 14 residues. The CDR3 loop reads CASKKTGIPYEQYF. CDR3 coding DNA: TGTGCCAGCAAGAAGACGGGTATCCCATACGAGCAGTACTTC.

The chain recombines TRBV4-1 with TRBJ1-2, with D perhaps matching TRBD1 (6 bases). CDR1 is MGHRA, CDR2 YSYEKL, per germline. The CDR3 length is 15 residues. Deletions cut 4 bases from V and 0 bases from J, with 12 bases between. DNA of the CDR3: TGCGCCAGCAGCCGCAAGACAGGTACTAACTATGGCTACACCTTC. Amino acids: CASSRKTGTNYGYTF.

This chain joins TRBV19 and TRBJ1-2, with D uncertain. CDR3 length equals 15 residues. Trimming left V 4 bases short and J 6 bases short, with 18 bases between. From germline, CDR1 is LNHDA and CDR2 SQIVND (reference sequence). Here the CDR3 reads CASSTQTTSIHGYTF. The CDR3, as DNA: TGTGCCAGTAGTACCCAAACGACTTCCATTCATGGCTACACCTTC.

In this sample, this clone turned up a few times. The V gene is TRBV1, the J gene TRBJ2-1; TRBD2 was called by the table and not checked on the DNA. TRBV1 is a recognized pseudogene. The CDR3 is 18 residues long. CDR3 bases: TGCACCAGCAGCAATCCCGGGACTAGACAAATATCCTACAATGAGCAGTTCTTC. Protein product: CTSSNPGTRQISYNEQFF.

V and J are TRBV6-6 and TRBJ2-7; TRBD1 agrees at 10 bases. The CDR3 runs to 13 residues. J was trimmed by 5 bases and V by 7 bases; bases with no gene match: 5. Looked up from germline, CDR1 is MNHNY and CDR2 is SVGAGI (reference sequence). DNA of the CDR3: TGTGCCAGCAAAAGACAGGGGGCGGACGAGCAGTACTTC. Protein: CASKRQGADEQYF.

The V call is TRBV27, the J call TRBJ1-1; D unclear. The germline CDR1 and CDR2 sequences are MNHEY and SMNVEV (reference sequence). The length of the CDR3 is 13 residues. Trimming left V 7 bases short and J 4 bases short, with 13 bases between. CDR3 in amino acids: CASTNLVSTEAFF. DNA of the CDR3: TGTGCCAGCACCAATTTAGTTTCCACTGAAGCTTTCTTT.

The V gene is TRBV6-5, the J gene TRBJ2-2; maybe TRBD2 (5 bases). The CDR3 totals 14 residues. The germline gives CDR1 MNHEY, CDR2 SVGAGI. Trimming took off 4 bases at V and 5 bases at J, with 11 bases between the two ends. CDR3 nucleotide sequence: TGTGCCAGCAGTTTTTCCGGGGAGACCGGGGAGCTGTTTTTT. This codes for CASSFSGETGELFF.

V and J are TRBV7-9 and TRBJ2-3; 7 bases match TRBD1. This CDR3 has 14 amino acids. Losses at the gene ends were 0 bases for V and 8 bases for J; bases not matched to a gene: 5. Germline V lookup: CDR1 SEHNR, CDR2 FQNEAQ (reference sequence). CDR3: CASSLALGQRTQYF. DNA for the CDR3: TGTGCCAGCAGCTTAGCCTTGGGACAGCGTACGCAGTATTTT.

The V call is TRBV5-6, the J call TRBJ2-1, with 13 bases matching TRBD2. Germline CDR1 reads SGHDT; CDR2 reads YYEEEE. The CDR3 runs 17 residues. Germline trimming cut 5 bases from V and 0 bases from J; bases unmatched to any gene: 5. The CDR3 is CASRGLAGAYSYNEQFF. CDR3 in DNA: TGTGCCAGCAGAGGACTAGCGGGGGCCTACTCCTACAATGAGCAGTTCTTC.

The J gene is TRBJ1-1, the V gene TRBV6-5; tentatively, D is TRBD1 (5 bases). Germline V gene data show CDR1 as MNHEY and CDR2 as SVGAGI. CDR3 length: 16 residues. V lost 0 bases to trimming and J lost 6 bases, with 17 bases between them. The CDR3: CASSYSRSEYRPEAFF. For the CDR3, the DNA is TGTGCCAGCAGTTACTCGAGGTCTGAATACAGGCCTGAAGCTTTCTTT.

V is TRBV5-4 and J is TRBJ1-1; D not certain. Trimming removed 4 bases from V and 0 bases from J, with 10 bases in between. This CDR3 is built from 14 residues. CDR1 is SGHNT, CDR2 YYREEE, per germline (reference sequence). CDR3 coding DNA: TGTGCCAGCAGCCCAGGAAGGTTGAACACTGAAGCTTTCTTT. This sequence encodes CASSPGRLNTEAFF.

This clone was recorded a few times. The chain links TRBV29-1 to TRBJ2-2, with D perhaps matching TRBD1 (6 bases). TRBJ1-3 matches the DNA end more closely, so the J call is doubtful. The length of the CDR3 is 12 residues. Germline V gene data show CDR1 as SQVTM and CDR2 as ANQGSEA. The CDR3 DNA sequence: TGCAGCGCAACAGGGTCCGGAAACACCATATATTTT. Its protein product is CSATGSGNTIYF.

V is TRBV29-1 and J is TRBJ2-7, with D perhaps TRBD2 (6 bases). The CDR3 length is 12 residues. Between the trimmed V and J ends, which lost 6 bases and 6 bases, there was a span of 15 bases. Germline CDR1 is SQVTM and CDR2 is ANQGSEA. The chain's CDR3 is CSVQGLDREQYF. DNA of the CDR3: TGCAGCGTCCAGGGACTCGACCGCGAGCAGTACTTC.

The chain links TRBV5-3 to TRBJ1-1, with D possibly being TRBD1 (6 bases). TRBV5-3 is recorded as an ORF, its role being uncertain. The CDR3 has 15 residues. Trimming stripped 3 bases from V and 11 bases from J, with 23 bases between. The CDR3: CARSSGQPSDVGAFF. The CDR3 nucleotides read TGTGCCAGAAGCTCTGGACAGCCAAGCGACGTTGGGGCTTTCTTT.

The chain recombines TRBV7-2 with TRBJ1-2; TRBD1 is a possible D gene (6 bases). The length of the CDR3 is 14 residues. With 2 bases removed from V and 4 bases from J, the gap between germline ends came to 11 bases. Germline loops: CDR1 SGHTA, CDR2 FQGNSA. The CDR3 bases are TGTGCCAGCAGCTTAAGACAGGAACCCTATGGCTACACCTTC. Encoded protein: CASSLRQEPYGYTF.

The chain has TRBV4-1 and TRBJ2-5; 8 bases are shared with TRBD2. The V segment lost 1 base and the J segment 1 base; nucleotides outside the gene matches: 5. This CDR3 contains 16 residues. Germline V gene sequence: CDR1 MGHRA, CDR2 YSYEKL. CDR3 sequence (DNA): TGCGCCAGCAGCCAAGTCGGGACTAGTCTCCAAGAGACCCAGTACTTC. Encoded protein: CASSQVGTSLQETQYF.

J is TRBJ1-1 and V is TRBV13; 7 positions match TRBD1. V lost 5 bases, J lost 1 base, and 4 bases stayed unmatched. The germline V gene encodes CDR1 PRHDT and CDR2 FYEKMQ (reference sequence). The length of the CDR3 is 14 residues. CDR3 bases: TGTGCCAGCAGCATCCCAGGGGGGAACACTGAAGCTTTCTTT. Amino acid sequence: CASSIPGGNTEAFF.